Below are 16 T cell receptor beta chains sequenced from a single sample in a study of CD8+ T cells in alopecia areata. CD4, CD8alpha, NKG2D, NKG2ACE and other markers guided sorting of pooled cutaneous lymph node cells. RNA extraction was followed by reverse transcription into cDNA, which acted as the sequencing template. This table comes from immunoSEQ multiplex PCR, and its TCRdb copy is limited to in-frame clones, with some not included. The sample contains 250,000 or so clones, none occurring once; 0.9% to 1.5% lies in the top ten. The sequenced material came from CD4+ T cells sorted from a lymph node. Receptors were obtained from a C3H/HeJ mouse with alopecia areata. This mouse strain has H2-k as its MHC haplotype.

As concerns this clone: Gene names follow the mouse nomenclature. The read comes to an end 4 residues before the CDR3 does, leaving the germline J gene to fill in the end. This sequence joins TRBV13-1 and TRBJ2-7, with D possibly being TRBD1 (6 bases). Germline loops: CDR1 NSHNY, CDR2 SYGAGN. CDR3 length: 15 residues. CDR3 protein: CASSDGPGHGDEQYF. CDR3 DNA, as far as it was read: TGTGCCAGCAGTGATGGCCCGGGACACGGGGAT.

This clone has a handful of counts. This may come from a read error, since a much larger clone is one base off. The gene symbols are mouse symbols. The read stops 4 residues short of the end of the CDR3; the missing end is completed from the germline J gene. The same CDR3 can be traced to other DNA sequences in this sample. The chain uses TRBV1 and TRBJ1-2, with D tentatively TRBD1 (6 bases). Germline V gene sequence: CDR1 NSQYPW, CDR2 LRSPGD (reference sequence). The CDR3 sequence is 13 residues long. V was pared by 3 bases and J by 2 bases, with 7 bases between. The sequenced CDR3 bases are TGCACCTGCAGTGCCCAGGGGAACTCC. Encoded protein: CTCSAQGNS. The whole CDR3 protein reads CTCSAQGNSDYTF.

This clone appeared many times. Any gene name here is a mouse gene name. The CDR3 is cut off 4 residues early in the read; its end comes from the germline J gene. Other DNA sequences in the same sample also yield this CDR3. This chain joins TRBV17 and TRBJ2-1, with D tentatively TRBD1 (6 bases). CDR1 is MNHDT, CDR2 YYDKIL, per germline. Trimming left V 0 bases short and J 5 bases short, with 8 bases between. The length of the CDR3 is 14 residues. This CDR3 is CASSRDRGDAEQFF. The sequenced CDR3 bases are TGTGCTAGCAGTAGAGACAGGGGCGATGCT.

This clone was counted only a few times. The gene names given are mouse names. The identical CDR3 is also encoded by other nucleotide sequences in the sample. Partial CDR3 DNA: TGTGCCTGGAGCCTACAGGGTGCAGAA. The encoded protein is CAWSLQGAE. The whole CDR3 region reads CAWSLQGAETLYF. This chain joins TRBV31 and TRBJ2-3, with TRBD1 as a possible D gene (5 bases). The sequenced fragment ends 4 residues before the CDR3 boundary, so the rest is inferred from the germline J gene. The CDR3 length is 13 residues. Germline-derived CDR1 and CDR2 are GKSSPN and SITVG. Trimming shortened V by 3 bases and J by 1 base, and 8 bases separated the two germline ends.

Points on this clone: Gene names follow the mouse nomenclature. CDR3 DNA (partial): TGCACCTGCAGTGGCCAGGGAGGTGGAAACACCGGG. Translated: CTCSGQGGGNTG. The complete CDR3 sequence is CTCSGQGGGNTGQLYF. The chain links TRBV1 to TRBJ2-2; tentatively, D is TRBD1 (5 bases). The read stops 4 residues short of the end of the CDR3; the missing end is completed from the germline J gene. The CDR3 spans 16 residues. Trimming removed 4 bases at V and 1 base at J, with 13 bases between. CDR1 NSQYPW and CDR2 LRSPGD come from the germline V gene (reference sequence).

This clone was found a few times. The gene symbols are mouse symbols. The CDR3 end lies 4 residues beyond the end of the read and is filled in from the germline J gene. The chain joins TRBV19 to TRBJ2-3; 8 bases map to TRBD2. CDR3 length: 15 residues. Losses at the gene ends were 4 bases for V and 2 bases for J; bases not matched to a gene: 6. Germline loops: CDR1 FNHDT, CDR2 SITEND (reference sequence). The part of the CDR3 DNA that was read is TGTGCCAGCAGTCCTTCGACTGGGGTTGCAGAA. Its translation: CASSPSTGVAE. The CDR3 as a whole reads CASSPSTGVAETLYF.

This clone was picked up a small number of times. A clone one base away is much larger, so this may be a read error. Gene names and germline refer to mouse. The missing CDR3 end, 4 residues past where the read stops, is filled in from the germline J gene. The J gene is TRBJ1-1, the V gene TRBV13-3; weak D call: TRBD1 (5 bases). Looked up from germline, CDR1 is NNHDY and CDR2 is SYVADS. The CDR3 totals 11 residues. This CDR3 reads CASSGTSEVFF. The part of the CDR3 DNA that was read is TGTGCCAGCAGTGGGACATCA.

Concerning this clone itself: Gene names denote mouse genes. With the read ending 4 residues before the CDR3 end, the germline J gene is used to fill in that end. V is TRBV31 and J is TRBJ2-3; unclear D gene. The CDR3 is 12 amino acids. Trimming removed 2 bases at V and 3 bases at J, with 6 bases between. CDR1 and CDR2 (germline): GKSSPN, SITVG. The sequenced part of the CDR3 DNA is TGTGCCTGGAGTTATAGGGCAGAA. Protein product: CAWSYRAE. The whole CDR3 protein is CAWSYRAETLYF.

Turning to this clone: Gene names denote mouse genes. The DNA ends 4 residues before the CDR3 does, and the rest of the CDR3 is filled in from the germline J gene. This rearrangement joins TRBV19 to TRBJ1-1; TRBD1 is a possible D gene (6 bases). The V end lost 2 bases, the J end lost 1 base, and 15 bases lay between the germline ends. This CDR3 has 16 amino acids. Germline V lookup: CDR1 FNHDT, CDR2 SITEND (reference sequence). The sequenced part of the CDR3 DNA is TGTGCCAGCAGTATCCCCACGGGACAAATAAACACA. Its protein is CASSIPTGQINT. In full, the CDR3 reads CASSIPTGQINTEVFF. The complete variable domain, with remaining parts taken from reference TRBV19 and TRBJ1-1, reads GGIITQTPKFLIGQEGQKLTLKCQQNFNHDTMYWYRQDSGKGLRLIYYSITENDLQKGDLSEGYDASREKKSSFSLTVTSAQKNEMAVFLCASSIPTGQINTEVFFGKGTRLTVV.

This clone was observed a few times. Gene names refer to mouse genes. The sample has other DNA sequences that encode this CDR3 too. CDR3 loop: CASSMPGTSAETLYF. The CDR3 DNA, read in part, is TGTGCCAGCAGTATGCCTGGAACTAGTGCAGAA. The rearrangement links TRBV19 to TRBJ2-3, with unresolved D. The CDR3 is cut off 4 residues early in the read; its end comes from the germline J gene. Trimming took off 2 bases at V and 0 bases at J, with 10 bases between the two ends. This CDR3 region has 15 residues. Germline-derived CDR1 and CDR2 are FNHDT and SITEND (reference sequence). Complete variable domain (other parts from reference TRBV19 and TRBJ2-3): GGIITQTPKFLIGQEGQKLTLKCQQNFNHDTMYWYRQDSGKGLRLIYYSITENDLQKGDLSEGYDASREKKSSFSLTVTSAQKNEMAVFLCASSMPGTSAETLYFGSGTRLTVL.

This clone was found a few times. Gene labels here are mouse ones. Read coverage stops 4 residues before the CDR3 terminus; the germline J gene supplies the remainder. The chain combines TRBV3 with TRBJ2-5; 12 bases align to TRBD2. The CDR3 sequence is 16 residues long. The germline V gene has CDR1 SNHLY and CDR2 FYNGKV (reference sequence). V shed 3 bases, J shed 1 base, and the junction held 2 bases outside the gene matches. The sequenced part of the CDR3 DNA is TGTGCCAGCAGCTTTGGGGACTGGGGGGACCAAGAC. Amino acid sequence: CASSFGDWGDQD. The CDR3, in full, reads CASSFGDWGDQDTQYF.

Note on this clone: Mouse names are used for the genes. The CDR3 is cut off 4 residues early in the read; its end comes from the germline J gene. V is TRBV13-2 and J is TRBJ2-2; TRBD1 might be the D (6 bases). The germline V gene encodes CDR1 NNHNN and CDR2 SYGAGS (reference sequence). The CDR3 loop spans 15 amino acids. Trimming took off 2 bases at V and 2 bases at J, with 10 bases between the two ends. CDR3 bases read: TGTGCCAGCGGTGAGGCGGGACATAACACCGGG. Translating gives CASGEAGHNTG. The whole CDR3 region reads CASGEAGHNTGQLYF.

This clone turned up a few times. The germline and genes are mouse ones. The CDR3 end lies 4 residues beyond the end of the read and is filled in from the germline J gene. The genes are TRBV13-1 and TRBJ1-2, with unresolved D. V was pared by 4 bases and J by 0 bases, with 10 bases between. Germline CDR1 reads NSHNY; CDR2 reads SYGAGN. The CDR3 length is 14 residues. Partial CDR3 DNA: TGTGCCAGCAGTCTTGACACAGCAAACTCC. This encodes CASSLDTANS. The whole CDR3 sequence reads CASSLDTANSDYTF.

This clone was picked up a small number of times. Genes and germline are mouse. The read finishes 4 residues shy of the CDR3 end, and the germline J gene is used to complete it. The J gene is TRBJ2-5, the V gene TRBV13-1; 7 positions agree with TRBD1. The V gene end was trimmed by 3 bases and the J gene end by 2 bases; junction bases not matched to a gene: 6. The V gene's germline CDR1 is NSHNY and CDR2 SYGAGN. CDR3 length: 15 amino acids. The CDR3 protein is CASSANRGGQDTQYF. CDR3 DNA (partial): TGTGCCAGCAGTGCCAACAGGGGTGGCCAAGAC.

In the case of this clone: Genes here carry mouse names. The sequenced fragment ends 4 residues before the CDR3 boundary, so the rest is inferred from the germline J gene. Other DNA sequences in the same sample also yield this CDR3. This chain joins TRBV1 and TRBJ2-4; no clear D. Germline loops: CDR1 NSQYPW, CDR2 LRSPGD (reference sequence). This CDR3 has 14 residues. The V end lost 1 base, the J end lost 0 bases, and 5 bases lay between the germline ends. Partial CDR3 DNA: TGCACCTGCAGTGCAGTGGGTAGTCAAAAC. It encodes CTCSAVGSQN. The entire CDR3 sequence reads CTCSAVGSQNTLYF.

In regard to this clone: The gene names here belong to mouse. The CDR3 is cut off 4 residues early in the read; its end comes from the germline J gene. The chain combines TRBV13-1 with TRBJ2-2, with 10 positions matching TRBD1. Germline V lookup: CDR1 NSHNY, CDR2 SYGAGN. The CDR3 has 12 amino acids. The trim removed 8 bases at V and 5 bases at J, leaving 0 bases unmatched. The chain's CDR3 is CARGQGTGQLYF. The DNA read from the CDR3 is TGTGCCAGGGGACAGGGGACCGGG.